Listed below are T cell receptor beta chains from one sample, sequenced in a study of blood T cell repertoires in COVID-19. Sequencing used immunoSEQ multiplex PCR; TCRdb keeps in-frame clones, though not all of them. The data hold 140,000 to 150,000 clones, with about 79% observed a single time. Sequencing was performed on peripheral blood. Source of these receptors: a man in his 60s with active or convalescent COVID-19. The CDR3 runs from the conserved cysteine through the conserved F or W. D genes are given only for firm matches. Size values are once, few and many counts, or a class for expanded clones, and some rows have none.

d_gene: -
abundance: few
j_gene: TRBJ1-6
v_gene: TRBV30
len: 17
CDR3aa: CAWRDSTLRGRGSPLHF
CDR3nt: TGTGCCTGGAGGGACTCCACCTTGCGGGGTCGGGGGTCACCCCTCCACTTT

d_gene: -
abundance: -
j_gene: TRBJ2-3
v_gene: TRBV10-1
len: 12
CDR3aa: CASSDAGDTQYF
CDR3nt: TGCGCCAGCAGTGATGCAGGAGATACGCAGTATTTT

d_gene: -
abundance: -
j_gene: TRBJ2-7
v_gene: TRBV30
len: 11
CDR3aa: CAWSHGYEQYF
CDR3nt: TGTGCCTGGAGTCACGGCTACGAGCAGTACTTC

d_gene: TRBD1
abundance: few
j_gene: TRBJ1-6
v_gene: TRBV6-5
len: 14
CDR3aa: CASTRDRGFSPLHF
CDR3nt: TGTGCCAGCACCCGGGACAGGGGTTTTTCACCCCTCCACTTT

d_gene: -
abundance: once
j_gene: TRBJ1-2
v_gene: TRBV6-5
len: 16
CDR3aa: CASSYALVRPMKGYTF
CDR3nt: TGTGCCAGCAGTTACGCGTTAGTCCGTCCAATGAAGGGCTACACCTTC

d_gene: -
abundance: -
j_gene: TRBJ1-1
v_gene: TRBV7-2
len: 17
CDR3aa: CASSPAPRGAGNTEAFF
CDR3nt: TGTGCCAGCAGCCCGGCGCCCCGGGGGGCCGGGAACACTGAAGCTTTCTTT

d_gene: -
abundance: -
j_gene: TRBJ1-4
v_gene: TRBV30
len: 13
CDR3aa: CAWSVLANEKLFF
CDR3nt: TGTGCCTGGAGTGTATTGGCAAATGAAAAACTGTTTTTT

d_gene: -
abundance: -
j_gene: TRBJ1-6
v_gene: TRBV7-9
len: 15
CDR3aa: CASSLGGHWDSPLHF
CDR3nt: TGTGCCAGCAGCTTGGGGGGGCATTGGGATTCACCCCTCCACTTT

d_gene: TRBD1
abundance: -
j_gene: TRBJ1-6
v_gene: TRBV7-2
len: 14
CDR3aa: CASSSDRLFTPLHF
CDR3nt: TGTGCCAGCAGCTCGGACAGGCTCTTCACCCCCCTCCACTTT

d_gene: TRBD2
abundance: once
j_gene: TRBJ2-1
v_gene: TRBV6-2/TRBV6-3
len: 16
CDR3aa: CASSSGLAGGDNEQFF
CDR3nt: TGTGCCAGCAGTTCTGGACTAGCGGGAGGGGACAATGAGCAGTTCTTC

d_gene: TRBD2
abundance: -
j_gene: TRBJ2-1
v_gene: TRBV10-3
len: 17
CDR3aa: CAISEWGTSGRDNEQFF
CDR3nt: TGTGCCATCAGTGAGTGGGGGACTAGCGGAAGGGACAATGAGCAGTTCTTC

d_gene: -
abundance: -
j_gene: TRBJ2-1
v_gene: TRBV6-6
len: 14
CDR3aa: CASSYNRGRNEQFF
CDR3nt: TGTGCCAGCAGTTATAATAGGGGAAGGAATGAGCAGTTCTTC

d_gene: TRBD1
abundance: -
j_gene: TRBJ2-2
v_gene: TRBV28
len: 14
CDR3aa: CASSLGQRTGELFF
CDR3nt: TGTGCCAGCAGTTTGGGACAGAGAACCGGGGAGCTGTTTTTT

d_gene: -
abundance: once
j_gene: TRBJ1-1
v_gene: TRBV7-9
len: 16
CDR3aa: CASIQGFRTMNTEAFF
CDR3nt: TGTGCCAGCATACAGGGATTCAGAACCATGAACACTGAAGCTTTCTTT

d_gene: -
abundance: -
j_gene: TRBJ1-1
v_gene: TRBV7-9
len: 16
CDR3aa: CASSLDIVGGRTEAFF
CDR3nt: TGTGCCAGCAGCTTAGATATCGTTGGGGGGAGGACTGAAGCTTTCTTT

d_gene: -
abundance: -
j_gene: TRBJ1-4
v_gene: TRBV2
len: 14
CDR3aa: CASRPREGKEKLFF
CDR3nt: TGTGCCAGCAGACCCAGGGAGGGCAAGGAAAAACTGTTTTTT

d_gene: TRBD1
abundance: -
j_gene: TRBJ1-2
v_gene: TRBV7-8
len: 14
CDR3aa: CASSFRDRAVGYTF
CDR3nt: TGTGCCAGCAGCTTCCGGGACAGGGCTGTCGGCTACACCTTC